A single sample is the source of the 20 T cell receptor beta chains below, sequenced in a study of early T cells in non-severe SARS-CoV-2 infection. TCRdb redid the calling of the 5' RACE reads with MiXCR, one entry per CDR3 protein. This table holds approximately 97,000 distinct CDR3 sequences, more than 9.5% found once. The sequenced sample was whole blood, obtained at baseline. These receptors were taken from an adult who was a healthcare worker with PCR-confirmed SARS-CoV-2 infection or an uninfected control (not recorded which).

This clonotype was found a few times. The genes are TRBV2 and TRBJ1-1; TRBD1 matches 7 bases. Trimming removed 5 bases from V and 7 bases from J; junction bases left unmatched: 10. The germline V gene encodes CDR1 SNHLY and CDR2 FYNNEI. The CDR3 contains 14 residues. Here the CDR3 reads CASSFITGEGEAFF. Written as DNA, the CDR3 is TGTGCCAGCAGTTTTATAACAGGGGAAGGTGAAGCTTTCTTT. The variable domain in full, with the rest retrieved from reference TRBV2 and TRBJ1-1, is EPEVTQTPSHQVTQMGQEVILRCVPISNHLYFYWYRQILGQKVEFLVSFYNNEISEKSEIFDDQFSVERPDGSNFTLKIRSTKLEDSAMYFCASSFITGEGEAFFGQGTRLTVV.

This clonotype was counted a few times. The V and J genes are TRBV7-9 and TRBJ1-2; D perhaps matches TRBD1 (5 bases). Trimming removed 4 bases from V and 0 bases from J, with 18 bases in between. CDR3 size: 17 residues. The V gene's germline CDR1 is SEHNR and CDR2 FQNEAQ (reference sequence). CDR3 sequence (DNA): TGTGCCAGCAGCTCAGACCGACAGCTGGGGTCTAACTATGGCTACACCTTC. It encodes CASSSDRQLGSNYGYTF.

This clonotype came up many times. The rearrangement uses TRBV3-1 and TRBJ2-7; 7 bases agree with TRBD1. Germline V CDR1 and CDR2: LGHDT, YNNKEL (reference sequence). J lost 2 bases, V lost 1 base, and 5 bases had no gene match. The CDR3 consists of 15 residues. CDR3 sequence: CASSQGRTGTYEQYF. In DNA, the CDR3 is TGTGCCAGCAGCCAAGGTCGGACAGGTACCTACGAGCAGTACTTC.

The chain couples TRBV27 to TRBJ2-7; perhaps TRBD1 as D (6 bases). Trimming removed 3 bases at V and 3 bases at J, with 12 bases between. Germline V lookup: CDR1 MNHEY, CDR2 SMNVEV (reference sequence). The CDR3 has 14 amino acids. As DNA, the CDR3 is TGTGCCAGCAGTTTGATGCAGGGGTACTACGAGCAGTACTTC. Its protein product is CASSLMQGYYEQYF.

This clonotype was observed at least ten times. The rearrangement links TRBV3-1 to TRBJ1-1, with no clear D. Germline lookup yields CDR1 LGHDT and CDR2 YNNKEL (reference sequence). This CDR3 contains 11 residues. V was trimmed by 2 bases and J by 2 bases, leaving 0 bases between them. CDR3 DNA: TGTGCCAGCAGCCAAAACACTGAAGCTTTCTTT. It translates to CASSQNTEAFF.

This clonotype was counted many times. The gene calls are TRBV20-1 and TRBJ1-5; D unclear. The length of the CDR3 is 15 residues. V was pared by 1 base and J by 0 bases, with 10 bases between. The germline gives CDR1 DFQATT, CDR2 SNEGSKA (reference sequence). The CDR3 nucleotides read TGCAGTGCTAGAGCCAGCGGCTATAGCAATCAGCCCCAGCATTTT. Amino acids: CSARASGYSNQPQHF.

The chain recombines TRBV29-1 with TRBJ2-6, with D possibly being TRBD1 (6 bases). Germline assignment: CDR1 SQVTM and CDR2 ANQGSEA. The CDR3 has 15 amino acids. The V gene lost 4 bases and the J gene lost 2 bases, with 12 bases spanning the gap. The CDR3 coding sequence is TGCAGCGTTGGTCAGGGGCCGCCTGGGGCCAACGTCCTGACTTTC. This encodes CSVGQGPPGANVLTF.

In regard to this clonotype: Just one base apart from a much larger clone, this may be a read error. V gene TRBV10-3 combines with J gene TRBJ2-6, with a weak D call TRBD1 (5 bases). CDR3 size: 15 residues. Germline V gene sequence: CDR1 ENHRY, CDR2 SYGVKD. Trimming stripped 7 bases from V and 3 bases from J, with 13 bases between. The CDR3 DNA is TGTGCCATCAAGGCAGGGCTGAGTGGGGCCAACGTCCTGACTTTC. Protein: CAIKAGLSGANVLTF.

This clonotype has only a few counts. The chain uses TRBV6-5 and TRBJ1-3, with a tentative D call TRBD1 (5 bases). Germline CDR1 reads MNHEY; CDR2 reads SVGAGI. The CDR3 covers 13 residues. V was shortened by 7 bases and J by 0 bases, with 7 bases between the two germline ends. CDR3 DNA sequence: TGTGCCAGCAAGGGGTACTCTGGAAACACCATATATTTT. It yields the protein CASKGYSGNTIYF.

This clonotype was counted at least ten times. V and J are TRBV10-3 and TRBJ2-7; D gene unclear. Trimming took 4 bases from V and 2 from J, leaving 6 bases between them. Germline V lookup: CDR1 ENHRY, CDR2 SYGVKD. The CDR3 is 12 amino acids. The DNA for the CDR3 is TGTGCCATCAGTGCAGGAACCTACGAGCAGTACTTC. This sequence encodes CAISAGTYEQYF.

The chain recombines TRBV11-2 with TRBJ2-2, with 8 bases identical to TRBD1. The CDR3 has 16 residues. V lost 5 bases and J lost 7; bases outside the gene matches: 12. The germline V gene encodes CDR1 SGHAT and CDR2 FQNNGV. As DNA, the CDR3 is TGTGCCAGCAGCCTCCAGGGGGCTGAATTTATCGGGGAGCTGTTTTTT. Its protein product is CASSLQGAEFIGELFF.

This clonotype turned up a few times. The genes are TRBV7-9 and TRBJ1-2; tentatively, D is TRBD1 (5 bases). The V and J ends lost 6 bases and 3 bases respectively, with 17 bases between them. The CDR3 consists of 15 residues. CDR1 is SEHNR, CDR2 FQNEAQ, per germline (reference sequence). The CDR3 DNA follows: TGTGCCAGCAGTCCACAAGGCAGGGAGTACTATGGCTACACCTTC. Its translation: CASSPQGREYYGYTF.

Concerning this clonotype: A much larger clone differs by one base, so this may be a read error. The chain recombines TRBV20-1 with TRBJ1-4; tentative D call: TRBD1 (5 bases). The CDR3 consists of 14 residues. Germline V gene data show CDR1 as DFQATT and CDR2 as SNEGSKA (reference sequence). Between the trimmed V and J ends, which lost 6 bases and 7 bases, there was a span of 18 bases. CDR3 region: CSAENGRELEKLFF. Here the CDR3 DNA reads TGCAGTGCGGAGAACGGCAGGGAGCTTGAAAAACTGTTTTTT.

This clonotype was counted between two and nine times. J is TRBJ1-5 and V is TRBV2; D is unclear. Per the germline V gene, CDR1 is SNHLY and CDR2 is FYNNEI. V was cut by 6 bases and J by 0 bases, with 9 bases left in between. The CDR3 spans 14 residues. CDR3 amino acids: CASRGSFSNQPQHF. The DNA of the CDR3 is TGTGCCAGCAGGGGCTCCTTTAGCAATCAGCCCCAGCATTTT.

The CDR3 sequence is CASSLENQPQHF. The CDR3 region has the DNA TGTGCCAGCAGCTTAGAAAATCAGCCCCAGCATTTT. This chain links TRBV7-2 with TRBJ1-5, with no clear D. This CDR3 comprises 12 residues. Trimming took 1 base from V and 4 from J, leaving 2 bases between them. In germline, CDR1 is SGHTA, CDR2 FQGNSA.

The sample holds many counts of this clonotype. This chain joins TRBV5-6 and TRBJ2-1, with D possibly matching TRBD1 (5 bases). Germline V gene data show CDR1 as SGHDT and CDR2 as YYEEEE. The CDR3 consists of 16 residues. With 0 bases removed from V and 2 bases from J, the gap between germline ends came to 12 bases. In DNA form, the CDR3 reads TGTGCCAGCAGCTTGGAGTTTCACAGGCCCTACAATGAGCAGTTCTTC. Residues: CASSLEFHRPYNEQFF.

This clonotype was counted a few times. The CDR3 DNA sequence: TGTGCCAGCAGCTTAAATCAACCGGGGGCTTTCTTT. This sequence encodes CASSLNQPGAFF. The gene calls are TRBV7-9 and TRBJ1-1; D call uncertain. The CDR3 spans 12 residues. Trimming pared 2 bases from V and 11 bases from J, leaving 12 bases between. Germline V gene data show CDR1 as SEHNR and CDR2 as FQNEAQ (reference sequence). Full variable domain (outside the CDR3, taken from reference TRBV7-9 and TRBJ1-1): DTGVSQNPRHKITKRGQNVTFRCDPISEHNRLYWYRQTLGQGPEFLTYFQNEAQLEKSRLLSDRFSAERPKGSFSTLEIQRTEQGDSAMYLCASSLNQPGAFFGQGTRLTVV.

There are a few counts of this clonotype. The rearrangement links TRBV6-1 to TRBJ2-3; 12 bases match TRBD2. CDR3 length: 16 amino acids. V lost 6 bases and J lost 4; bases outside the gene matches: 8. Germline V gene sequence: CDR1 MNHNS, CDR2 SASEGT. The CDR3, as DNA: TGTGCCAGCAGGTCGGGACTAGCGGGTGGGGCAGATACGCAGTATTTT. This codes for CASRSGLAGGADTQYF.

This chain links TRBV10-3 with TRBJ2-7; D is possibly TRBD2 (5 bases). The length of the CDR3 is 15 residues. Germline-derived CDR1 and CDR2 are ENHRY and SYGVKD. V was clipped by 0 bases and J by 3 bases, with 12 bases between them. The CDR3 DNA reads as TGTGCCATCAGTGAGTCGGTAGGGAGCGTCTACGAGCAGTACTTC. It specifies CAISESVGSVYEQYF.

This clonotype was picked up a small number of times. This sequence joins TRBV29-1 and TRBJ2-2, with D possibly matching TRBD1 (5 bases). The CDR3 spans 12 residues. The germline V and J ends were trimmed by 4 bases and 6 bases, with 9 bases remaining between them. Germline CDR1 reads SQVTM; CDR2 reads ANQGSEA. This chain's CDR3 is CSVVGDPGELFF. The CDR3 nucleotides read TGCAGCGTTGTAGGGGATCCCGGGGAGCTGTTTTTT.